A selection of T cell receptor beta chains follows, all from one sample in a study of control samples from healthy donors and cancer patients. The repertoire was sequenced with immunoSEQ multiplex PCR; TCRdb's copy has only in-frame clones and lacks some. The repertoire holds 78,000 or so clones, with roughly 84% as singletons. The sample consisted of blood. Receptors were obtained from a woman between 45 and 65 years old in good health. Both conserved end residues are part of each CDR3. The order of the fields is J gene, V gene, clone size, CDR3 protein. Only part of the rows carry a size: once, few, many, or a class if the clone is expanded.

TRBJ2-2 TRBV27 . CASSFKGTGELFF
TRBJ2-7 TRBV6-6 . CASYSMQGEYEQYF
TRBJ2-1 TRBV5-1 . CASSFTGTGQNEQFF
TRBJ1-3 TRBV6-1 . CASSESIIGGSGNTIYF
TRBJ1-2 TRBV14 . CASSLQGLYGYTF
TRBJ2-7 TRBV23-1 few CASSQSIVAGVDHEQYF
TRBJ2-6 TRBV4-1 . CASSRDRGLDGANVLTF
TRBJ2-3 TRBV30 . CAWSVTGTDTQYF
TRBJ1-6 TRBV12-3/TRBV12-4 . CASSIMGNSPLHF
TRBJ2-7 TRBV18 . CASSRDRGHIYEQYF
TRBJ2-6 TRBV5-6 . CASMKTLKGSGANVLTF
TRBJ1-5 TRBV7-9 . CASSGSYNQPQHF
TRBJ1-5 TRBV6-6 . CASSYPQGEQPQHF
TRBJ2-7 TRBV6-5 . CASSSLDRVKQYF
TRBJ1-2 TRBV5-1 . CASSQGTGASYTF
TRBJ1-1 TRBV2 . CASSRQGRAFF
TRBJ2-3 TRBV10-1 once CASSNTDTQYF
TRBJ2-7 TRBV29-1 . CSARDSNYEQYF
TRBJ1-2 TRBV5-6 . CASSPRTGANYGYTF
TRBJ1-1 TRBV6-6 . CASSSPPRQHTEAFF
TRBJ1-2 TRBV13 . CASSLTGTNGYTF
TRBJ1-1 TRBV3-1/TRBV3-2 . CASSQEFYGPGYAFF
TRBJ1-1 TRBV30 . CAGGDSRGRWNGENTEAFF
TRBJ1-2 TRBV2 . CASSEGIGYTF
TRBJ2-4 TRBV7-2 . CASSLGGTSGADIQYF
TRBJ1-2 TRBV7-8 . CASSLGDTDFGYTF
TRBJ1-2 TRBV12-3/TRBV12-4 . CASSNLGYGYTF
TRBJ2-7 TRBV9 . CASSVAPGGYGEQYF
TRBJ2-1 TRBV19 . CASSIGGSYNEQFF
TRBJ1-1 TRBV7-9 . CASSLGWVNTEAFF